Only a few counts were recorded for the clone carrying this T cell receptor beta chain. The antigen is undetermined. The TCRbeta library incorporated unique molecular identifiers. From the PCR reads, TCRdb called clonotypes with MiXCR, one entry per CDR3 protein. The table has tens of thousands of distinct CDR3 sequences, 18% seen once. The data derive from a study of T-cell reconstitution after alpha-beta-depleted transplantation in children. Overall study results and limits: Alpha-beta T cells present about two months after transplant were reported to originate from several hundred expanded graft clones. Hyperexpanded clones declined; after one year, newly produced T cells mostly supplied diversity.

V shed 6 bases and J 0 bases; nucleotides not matched to a gene: 5. Looked up from germline, CDR1 is DFQATT and CDR2 is SNEGSKA (reference sequence). CDR3 length: 14 amino acids. The rearrangement joins TRBV20-1 to TRBJ2-7; TRBD2 matches at 10 bases. The sequencing used PBMCs, mostly from graft donor cells, collected 60 days after TCRalphabeta/CD19-depleted stem cell transplant. The receptor was isolated from a male patient aged 2-15 years who had a stem cell transplant for acute lymphoblastic leukemia, so the T cells may come from the graft donor. As DNA, the CDR3 is TGCAGTGCGACTAGCGGGCCCAGCTCCTACGAGCAGTACTTC. Residues: CSATSGPSSYEQYF.